These 2 T cell receptor beta chains originate from one sample sequenced in a study of blood T cell repertoires in COVID-19. Data came from immunoSEQ multiplex PCR; TCRdb stores just in-frame clones and leaves some out. The sample includes 210,000 or so clones, roughly 84% seen only once; the top ten take about 2%. The sample was peripheral blood. Source of these receptors: a man between 35 and 55 years old with active or convalescent COVID-19.

The chain recombines TRBV7-3 with TRBJ1-1; D gene unclear. The V gene lost 5 bases and the J gene lost 6 bases, with 13 bases spanning the gap. CDR3 length: 13 residues. Germline values: CDR1 SGHTA, CDR2 FQGTGA. The DNA for the CDR3 is TGTGCCAGCAGCCCGTTTATGGGCGCTGAAGCTTTCTTT. It is translated as CASSPFMGAEAFF.

The V call is TRBV5-4, the J call TRBJ1-4; a weak D match, TRBD1 (6 bases). There are 15 residues in the CDR3. The germline V and J ends were trimmed by 3 bases and 5 bases, with 14 bases remaining between them. Germline values: CDR1 SGHNT, CDR2 YYREEE (reference sequence). CDR3 sequence: CASSSTTGGNEKLFF. The DNA for the CDR3 is TGTGCCAGCAGCTCGACGACAGGAGGCAATGAAAAACTGTTTTTT.